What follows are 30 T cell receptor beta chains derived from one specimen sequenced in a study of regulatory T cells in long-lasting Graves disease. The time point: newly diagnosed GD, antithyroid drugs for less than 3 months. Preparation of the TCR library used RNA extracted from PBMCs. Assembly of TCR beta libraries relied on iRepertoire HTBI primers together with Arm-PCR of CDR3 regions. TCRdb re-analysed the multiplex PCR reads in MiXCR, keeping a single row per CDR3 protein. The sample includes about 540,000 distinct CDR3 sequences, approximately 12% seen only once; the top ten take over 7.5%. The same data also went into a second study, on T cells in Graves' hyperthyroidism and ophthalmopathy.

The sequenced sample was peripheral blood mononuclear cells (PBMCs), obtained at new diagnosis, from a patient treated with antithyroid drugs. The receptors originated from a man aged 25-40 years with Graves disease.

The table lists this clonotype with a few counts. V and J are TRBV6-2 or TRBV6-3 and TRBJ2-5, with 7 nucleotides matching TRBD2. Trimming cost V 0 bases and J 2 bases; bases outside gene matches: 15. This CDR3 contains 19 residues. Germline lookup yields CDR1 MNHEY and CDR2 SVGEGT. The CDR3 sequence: CASSYSKFSLAAIQETQYF. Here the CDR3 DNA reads TGTGCCAGCAGTTACTCGAAATTTAGCCTAGCGGCCATTCAAGAGACCCAGTACTTC.

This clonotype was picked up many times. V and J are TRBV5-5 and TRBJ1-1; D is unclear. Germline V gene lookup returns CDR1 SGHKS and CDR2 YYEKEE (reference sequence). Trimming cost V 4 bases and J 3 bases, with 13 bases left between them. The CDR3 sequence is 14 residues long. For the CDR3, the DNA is TGTGCCAGCAGCCCGTCTACAGAGTACACTGAAGCTTTCTTT. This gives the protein CASSPSTEYTEAFF. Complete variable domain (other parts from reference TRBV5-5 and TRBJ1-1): DAGVTQSPTHLIKTRGQQVTLRCSPISGHKSVSWYQQVLGQGPQFIFQYYEKEERGRGNFPDRFSARQFPNYSSELNVNALLLGDSALYLCASSPSTEYTEAFFGQGTRLTVV.

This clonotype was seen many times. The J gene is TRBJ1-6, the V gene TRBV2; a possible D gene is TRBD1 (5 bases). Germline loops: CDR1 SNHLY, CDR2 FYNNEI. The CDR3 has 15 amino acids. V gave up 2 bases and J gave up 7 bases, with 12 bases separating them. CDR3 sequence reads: CASSESARANSPLHF. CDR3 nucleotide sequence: TGTGCCAGCAGTGAATCGGCCAGGGCCAATTCACCCCTCCACTTT.

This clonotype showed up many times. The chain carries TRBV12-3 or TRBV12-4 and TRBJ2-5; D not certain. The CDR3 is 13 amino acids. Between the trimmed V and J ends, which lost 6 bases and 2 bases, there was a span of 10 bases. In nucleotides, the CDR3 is TGTGCCAGCAGGCAACACGGACAAGAGACCCAGTACTTC. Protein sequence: CASRQHGQETQYF.

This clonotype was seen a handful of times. In DNA, the CDR3 is TGTGCCAGCAGTTTTAACCCACTAGCCGTGAATGAGCAGTTCTTC. As protein: CASSFNPLAVNEQFF. The chain carries TRBV27 and TRBJ2-1; a possible D gene is TRBD2 (6 bases). The V end lost 3 bases, the J end lost 7 bases, and 16 bases lay between the germline ends. This CDR3 comprises 15 residues. Germline CDR1 and CDR2: MNHEY and SMNVEV (reference sequence).

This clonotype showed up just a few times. CDR3 in amino acids: CASSEQGADEQYF. CDR3 nucleotides: TGTGCCAGTAGTGAACAGGGGGCTGACGAGCAGTACTTC. J is TRBJ2-7 and V is TRBV19; 9 nucleotides agree with TRBD1. This CDR3 comprises 13 residues. Unmatched junction bases numbered 4, after V lost 5 bases and J lost 5 bases. Germline V CDR1 and CDR2: LNHDA, SQIVND (reference sequence). Combining the CDR3 with reference TRBV19 and TRBJ2-7 gives the whole variable domain DGGITQSPKYLFRKEGQNVTLSCEQNLNHDAMYWYRQDPGQGLRLIYYSQIVNDFQKGDIAEGYSVSREKKESFPLTVTSAQKNPTAFYLCASSEQGADEQYFGPGTRLTVT.

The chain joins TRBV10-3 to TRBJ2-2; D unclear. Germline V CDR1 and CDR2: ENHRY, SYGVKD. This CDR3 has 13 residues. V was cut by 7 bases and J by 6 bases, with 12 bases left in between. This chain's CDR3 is CAINAWYAGELFF. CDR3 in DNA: TGTGCCATCAACGCATGGTACGCCGGGGAGCTGTTTTTT.

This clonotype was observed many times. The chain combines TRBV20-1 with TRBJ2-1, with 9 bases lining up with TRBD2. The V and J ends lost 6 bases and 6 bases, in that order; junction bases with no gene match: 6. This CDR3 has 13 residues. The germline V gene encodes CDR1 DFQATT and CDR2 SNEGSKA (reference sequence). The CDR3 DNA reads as TGCAGTGCGACTAGCGGCCCTATCAATGAGCAGTTCTTC. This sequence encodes CSATSGPINEQFF.

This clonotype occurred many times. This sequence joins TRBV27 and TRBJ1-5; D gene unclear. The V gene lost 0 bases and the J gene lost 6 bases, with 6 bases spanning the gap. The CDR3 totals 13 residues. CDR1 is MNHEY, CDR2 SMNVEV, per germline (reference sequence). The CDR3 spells CASSLSGSQPQHF. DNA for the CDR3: TGTGCCAGCAGTTTATCAGGGTCTCAGCCCCAGCATTTT.

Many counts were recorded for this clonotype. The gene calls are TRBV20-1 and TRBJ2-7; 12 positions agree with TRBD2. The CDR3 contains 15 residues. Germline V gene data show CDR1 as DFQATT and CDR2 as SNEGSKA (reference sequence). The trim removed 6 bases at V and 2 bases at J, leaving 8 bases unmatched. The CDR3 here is CSATMSSGRAYEQYF. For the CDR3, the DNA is TGCAGTGCCACTATGTCTAGCGGGAGGGCCTACGAGCAGTACTTC.

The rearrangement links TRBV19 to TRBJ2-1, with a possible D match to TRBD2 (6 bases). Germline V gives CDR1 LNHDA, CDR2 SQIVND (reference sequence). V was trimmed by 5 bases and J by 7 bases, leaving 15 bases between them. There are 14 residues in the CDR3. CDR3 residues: CASSHLGGGNEQFF. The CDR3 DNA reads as TGTGCCAGTAGTCACCTCGGGGGTGGTAATGAGCAGTTCTTC.

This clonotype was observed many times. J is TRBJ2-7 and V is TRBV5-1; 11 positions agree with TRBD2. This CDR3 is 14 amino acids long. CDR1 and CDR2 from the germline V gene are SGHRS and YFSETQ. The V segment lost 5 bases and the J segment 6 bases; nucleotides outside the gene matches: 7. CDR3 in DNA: TGCGCCAGCAGTTACGGGACTAGCGGTACCGAGCAGTACTTC. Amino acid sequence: CASSYGTSGTEQYF.

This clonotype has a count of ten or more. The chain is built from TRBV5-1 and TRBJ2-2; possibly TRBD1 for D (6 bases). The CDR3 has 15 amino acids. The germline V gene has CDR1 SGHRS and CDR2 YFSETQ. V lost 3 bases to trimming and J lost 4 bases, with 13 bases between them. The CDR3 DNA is TGCGCCAGCAGCTCATACAGGGTCCCCACCGGGGAGCTGTTTTTT. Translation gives CASSSYRVPTGELFF.

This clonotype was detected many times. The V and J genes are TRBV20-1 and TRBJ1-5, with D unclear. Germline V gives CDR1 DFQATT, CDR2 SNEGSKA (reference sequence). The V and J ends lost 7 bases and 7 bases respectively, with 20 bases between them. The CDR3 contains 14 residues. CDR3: CSVLVGPTWQPQHF. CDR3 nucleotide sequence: TGCAGTGTCCTCGTTGGCCCGACTTGGCAGCCCCAGCATTTT.

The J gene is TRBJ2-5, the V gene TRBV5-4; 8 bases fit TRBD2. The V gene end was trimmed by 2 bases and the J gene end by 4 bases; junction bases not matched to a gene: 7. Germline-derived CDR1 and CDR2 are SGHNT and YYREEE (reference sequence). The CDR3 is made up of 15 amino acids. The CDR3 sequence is CASSFSGTRVETQYF. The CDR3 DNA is TGTGCCAGCAGCTTCTCCGGGACTAGAGTAGAGACCCAGTACTTC.

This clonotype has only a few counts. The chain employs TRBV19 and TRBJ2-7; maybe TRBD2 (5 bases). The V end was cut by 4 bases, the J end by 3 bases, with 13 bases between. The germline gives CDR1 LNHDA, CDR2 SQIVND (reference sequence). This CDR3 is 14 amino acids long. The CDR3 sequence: CASSTSRGLYEQYF. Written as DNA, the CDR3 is TGTGCCAGTAGTACGTCCCGAGGGCTCTACGAGCAGTACTTC. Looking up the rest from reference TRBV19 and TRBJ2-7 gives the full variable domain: DGGITQSPKYLFRKEGQNVTLSCEQNLNHDAMYWYRQDPGQGLRLIYYSQIVNDFQKGDIAEGYSVSREKKESFPLTVTSAQKNPTAFYLCASSTSRGLYEQYFGPGTRLTVT.

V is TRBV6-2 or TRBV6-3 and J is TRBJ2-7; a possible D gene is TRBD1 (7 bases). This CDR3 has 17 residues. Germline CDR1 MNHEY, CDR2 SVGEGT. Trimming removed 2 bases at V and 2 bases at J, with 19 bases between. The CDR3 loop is CASSYTGTGEAPYEQYF. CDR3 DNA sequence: TGTGCCAGCAGTTACACTGGTACAGGGGAGGCCCCCTACGAGCAGTACTTC.

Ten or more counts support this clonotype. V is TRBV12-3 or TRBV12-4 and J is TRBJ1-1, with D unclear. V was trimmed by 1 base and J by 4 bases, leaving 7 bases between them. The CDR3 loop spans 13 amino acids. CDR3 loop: CASSLGSGTEAFF. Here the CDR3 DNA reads TGTGCCAGCAGTTTAGGTTCGGGCACTGAAGCTTTCTTT.

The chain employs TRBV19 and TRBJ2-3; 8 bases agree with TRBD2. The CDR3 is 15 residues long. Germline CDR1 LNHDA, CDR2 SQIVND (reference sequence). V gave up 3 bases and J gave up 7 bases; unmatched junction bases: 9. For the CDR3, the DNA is TGTGCCAGTAGTATCCGAGCGGGAGAAGGGCATACGCAGTATTTT. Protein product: CASSIRAGEGHTQYF.

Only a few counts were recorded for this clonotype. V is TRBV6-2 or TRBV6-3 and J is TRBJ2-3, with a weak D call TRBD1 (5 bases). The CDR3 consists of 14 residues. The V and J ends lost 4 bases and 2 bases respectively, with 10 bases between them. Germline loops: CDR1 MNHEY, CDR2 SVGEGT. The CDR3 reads CASSFRQPTDTQYF. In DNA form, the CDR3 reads TGTGCCAGCAGTTTTCGACAGCCCACAGATACGCAGTATTTT.

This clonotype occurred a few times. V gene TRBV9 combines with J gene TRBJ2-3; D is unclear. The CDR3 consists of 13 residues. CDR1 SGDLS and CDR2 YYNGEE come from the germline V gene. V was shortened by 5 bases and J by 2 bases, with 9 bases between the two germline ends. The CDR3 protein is CASSIRTTDTQYF. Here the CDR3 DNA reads TGTGCCAGCAGTATACGGACCACAGATACGCAGTATTTT.

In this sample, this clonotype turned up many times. The DNA of the CDR3 is TGCGCCAGCAGCTTGGAACCAGCGGGCCAAGAGACCCAGTACTTC. It encodes CASSLEPAGQETQYF. The V call is TRBV5-1, the J call TRBJ2-5, with D possibly TRBD2 on 6 matching bases. V was trimmed by 0 bases and J by 1 base, leaving 10 bases between them. Germline CDR1 reads SGHRS; CDR2 reads YFSETQ. This CDR3 is 15 amino acids long.

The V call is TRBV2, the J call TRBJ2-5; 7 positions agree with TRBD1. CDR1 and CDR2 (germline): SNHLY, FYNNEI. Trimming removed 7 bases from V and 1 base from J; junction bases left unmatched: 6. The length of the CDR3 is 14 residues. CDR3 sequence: CASKKGTVQETQYF. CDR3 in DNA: TGTGCCAGCAAGAAAGGGACAGTCCAAGAGACCCAGTACTTC.

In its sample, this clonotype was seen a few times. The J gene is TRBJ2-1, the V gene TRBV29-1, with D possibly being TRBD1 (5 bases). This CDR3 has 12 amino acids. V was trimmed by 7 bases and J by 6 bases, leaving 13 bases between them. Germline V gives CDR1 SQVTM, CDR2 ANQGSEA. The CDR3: CSARQTANEQFF. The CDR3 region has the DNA TGCAGCGCTCGACAGACCGCCAATGAGCAGTTCTTC.

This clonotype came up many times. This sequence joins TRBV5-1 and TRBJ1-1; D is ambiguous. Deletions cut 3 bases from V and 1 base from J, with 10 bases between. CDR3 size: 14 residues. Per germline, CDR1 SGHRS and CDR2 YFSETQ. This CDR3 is CASSWFSKNTEAFF. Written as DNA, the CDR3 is TGCGCCAGCAGCTGGTTCAGCAAGAACACTGAAGCTTTCTTT.

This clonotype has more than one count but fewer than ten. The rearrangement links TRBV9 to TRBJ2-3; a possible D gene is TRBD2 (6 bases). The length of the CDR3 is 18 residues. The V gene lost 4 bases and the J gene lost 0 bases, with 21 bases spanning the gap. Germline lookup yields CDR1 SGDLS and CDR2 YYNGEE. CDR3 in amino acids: CASSPLSSGVASTDTQYF. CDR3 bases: TGTGCCAGCAGCCCTCTGAGTAGCGGCGTTGCTAGCACAGATACGCAGTATTTT.

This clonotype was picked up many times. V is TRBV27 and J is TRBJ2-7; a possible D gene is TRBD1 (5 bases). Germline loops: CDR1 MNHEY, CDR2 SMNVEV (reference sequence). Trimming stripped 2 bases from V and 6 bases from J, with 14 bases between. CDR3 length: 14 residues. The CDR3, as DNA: TGTGCCAGCAGTTTAGGGCAGGGTATCGGCGAGCAGTACTTC. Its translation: CASSLGQGIGEQYF.

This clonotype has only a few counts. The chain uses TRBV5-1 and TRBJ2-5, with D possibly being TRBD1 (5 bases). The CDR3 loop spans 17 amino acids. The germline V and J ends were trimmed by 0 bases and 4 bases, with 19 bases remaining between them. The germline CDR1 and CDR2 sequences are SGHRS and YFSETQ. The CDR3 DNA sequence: TGCGCCAGCAGCTTGGTACCGCGGACAATGGCTAGAGAGACCCAGTACTTC. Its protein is CASSLVPRTMARETQYF.

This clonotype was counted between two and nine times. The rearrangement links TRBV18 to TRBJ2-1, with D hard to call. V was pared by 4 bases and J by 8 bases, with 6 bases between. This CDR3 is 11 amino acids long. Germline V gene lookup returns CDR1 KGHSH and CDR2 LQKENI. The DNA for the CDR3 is TGTGCCAGCTCACGGAGCTATGAGCAGTTCTTC. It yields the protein CASSRSYEQFF.

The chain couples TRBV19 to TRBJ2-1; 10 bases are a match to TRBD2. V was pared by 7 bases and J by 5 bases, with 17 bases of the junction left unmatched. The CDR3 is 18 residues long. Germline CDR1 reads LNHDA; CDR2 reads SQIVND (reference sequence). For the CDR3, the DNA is TGTGCCAGTACCCCCTGGGGGGCTAGCGGGAGAGGAAACAATGAGCAGTTCTTC. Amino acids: CASTPWGASGRGNNEQFF. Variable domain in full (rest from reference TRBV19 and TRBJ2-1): DGGITQSPKYLFRKEGQNVTLSCEQNLNHDAMYWYRQDPGQGLRLIYYSQIVNDFQKGDIAEGYSVSREKKESFPLTVTSAQKNPTAFYLCASTPWGASGRGNNEQFFGPGTRLTVL.